These 10 T cell receptor beta chains originate from one sample sequenced in a study of cytomegalovirus exposure and HLA in healthy donors. With 60 Vbeta and 13 Jbeta primers, the PCR was carried out. This table comes from immunoSEQ multiplex PCR, and its TCRdb copy is limited to in-frame clones, with some not included. The sample gives about 190,000 clones, 75% to 90% of which show up once; roughly 2.8% is in the top ten. Material for sequencing was PBMCs. The receptor source for this set is a woman between 45 and 60 years old in good health and CMV-seropositive.

The V call is TRBV19, the J call TRBJ1-3, with TRBD1 matching 8 bases. CDR1 and CDR2 from the germline V gene are LNHDA and SQIVND (reference sequence). The junction had 10 bases not matched to a gene; V was cut back by 5 bases and J by 4 bases. The CDR3 length is 16 residues. The CDR3 here is CASSPARTGTGNTIYF. CDR3 coding DNA: TGTGCCAGTAGTCCAGCTCGGACAGGGACAGGAAACACCATATATTTT.

This chain links TRBV6-6 with TRBJ1-5; weak D call: TRBD1 (6 bases). Germline V CDR1 and CDR2: MNHNY, SVGAGI (reference sequence). CDR3 length: 14 amino acids. V was pared by 5 bases and J by 2 bases, with 10 bases between. The chain's CDR3 is CASSPQGRNQPQHF. Written as DNA, the CDR3 is TGTGCCAGCAGTCCACAGGGTCGCAATCAGCCCCAGCATTTT.

The chain has TRBV6-1 and TRBJ2-5; a possible D gene is TRBD1 (5 bases). The DNA end is more similar to TRBJ2-7, so the J call may be wrong. CDR1 is MNHNS, CDR2 SASEGT, per germline. The length of the CDR3 is 18 residues. CDR3 bases: TGTGCCAGCAGTGAAGAGGTTAGTTCGGCAGGGCCTTCCTACGAGCAGTACTTC. The encoded protein is CASSEEVSSAGPSYEQYF.

The rearrangement joins TRBV5-4 to TRBJ1-1; 8 nucleotides line up with TRBD1. Germline trimming cut 7 bases from V and 1 base from J; bases unmatched to any gene: 3. This CDR3 is built from 13 residues. Germline CDR1 is SGHNT and CDR2 is YYREEE (reference sequence). Written as DNA, the CDR3 is TGTGCCAGCCATCAGGGGGCGAACACTGAAGCTTTCTTT. The encoded protein is CASHQGANTEAFF.

The V gene is TRBV7-3, the J gene TRBJ2-2; maybe TRBD2 (5 bases). CDR3 size: 13 residues. The V gene lost 5 bases and the J gene lost 7 bases, with 11 bases spanning the gap. CDR1 is SGHTA and CDR2 is FQGTGA in the germline V gene. CDR3 residues: CASSPLGSGELFF. The CDR3 DNA follows: TGTGCCAGCAGCCCACTAGGAAGCGGGGAGCTGTTTTTT.

This chain joins TRBV19 and TRBJ1-2, with D uncertain. The CDR3 extends over 16 amino acids. CDR1 and CDR2 (germline): LNHDA, SQIVND (reference sequence). Trimming took 2 bases from V and 3 from J, leaving 16 bases between them. The CDR3 reads CASSITASKPYYGYTF. In DNA, the CDR3 is TGTGCCAGTAGTATAACAGCTTCGAAACCGTACTATGGCTACACCTTC.

V usage is TRBV18 and J usage is TRBJ2-7; a weak D match, TRBD2 (5 bases). V lost 1 base to trimming and J lost 1 base, with 14 bases between them. The CDR3 is 16 residues long. Looked up from germline, CDR1 is KGHSH and CDR2 is LQKENI. DNA for the CDR3: TGTGCCAGCTCACCACTCTCTAGCATCAGATCCTACGAGCAGTACTTC. This gives the protein CASSPLSSIRSYEQYF.

The rearrangement links TRBV7-6 to TRBJ2-1; tentatively, D is TRBD2 (8 bases). The germline CDR1 and CDR2 sequences are SGHVS and FNYEAQ. The CDR3 totals 15 residues. V lost 10 bases to trimming and J lost 9 bases, with 25 bases between them. The CDR3 sequence: CATKRGLAGNGEQFF. The CDR3, as DNA: TGTGCCACCAAAAGGGGGCTAGCGGGTAATGGTGAGCAGTTCTTC.

A remark on this clone: The sample holds other DNA sequences that translate to the same CDR3. V gene TRBV4-1 combines with J gene TRBJ2-1; 8 positions agree with TRBD2. V shed 1 base, J shed 3 bases, and the junction held 2 bases outside the gene matches. CDR1 is MGHRA and CDR2 is YSYEKL in the germline V gene. This CDR3 is built from 15 residues. DNA of the CDR3: TGCGCCAGCAGCCAAGGCGGGGGGCTCTACAATGAGCAGTTCTTC. Its protein product is CASSQGGGLYNEQFF.

This clone appeared a single time. The junction and the germline gene differ at one end; a read error may be behind it. This rearrangement joins TRBV7-7 to TRBJ2-7; D might be TRBD1 (5 bases). Germline loops: CDR1 SSHAT, CDR2 FNYEAQ (reference sequence). This CDR3 spans 15 amino acids. The CDR3 nucleotides are TGTGCTAGCAGCTTATTGGAAGGGGCTCCCTACGAGCAGTACTTC. It yields the protein CASSLLEGAPYEQYF. The full variable domain, in which reference TRBV7-7 and TRBJ2-7 provide the parts outside the CDR3, is GAGVSQSPRYKVTKRGQDVTLRCDPISSHATLYWYQQALGQGPEFLTYFNYEAQPDKSGLPSDRFSAERPEGSISTLTIQRTEQRDSAMYRCASSLLEGAPYEQYFGPGTRLTVT.